Given below is one T cell receptor beta chain in context. Its antigen is currently unknown. This sample stems from a study of OX40 agonist ivuxolimab in advanced cancers. Across the study: Enrollees could have had prior anti-PD-1, anti-PD-L1 or anti-CTLA-4 therapy, which around 43% had received. Study conclusions and caveats: Compared with CD4+, CD8+ T cells on average had more expanded clones. Doses of 0.1 to 3.0 mg/kg were accompanied by clonal expansion of CD4+ and CD8+ blood T cells by week 6.

Systemic immunosuppression or autoimmune disease history was grounds to exclude patients. The assay was immunoSEQ multiplex PCR, and TCRdb's table has in-frame clones only and misses some. The profile covers around 45,000 clones, with more than 65% appearing a single time and 2.6% taken by the ten largest. The material sequenced was CD4+ or CD8+ T cells sorted from blood, taken in a trial of the OX40 agonist ivuxolimab. This clonotype was sampled from an adult with an advanced solid tumor such as melanoma, head and neck, liver or kidney cancer.

The CDR3 nucleotides read TGTGCCAGCAGCTTGTGGGGGATGAACACTGAAGCTTTCTTT. Its translation: CASSLWGMNTEAFF. The V call is TRBV5-4, the J call TRBJ1-1, with D maybe TRBD1 (5 bases). V was cut by 1 base and J by 0 bases, with 7 bases left in between. The germline gives CDR1 SGHNT, CDR2 YYREEE (reference sequence). There are 14 residues in the CDR3.